Each of the 8 T cell receptor beta chains below was sequenced from the same sample in a study of T cell responses to AZD1222 COVID-19 vaccine. The table came from immunoSEQ multiplex PCR; TCRdb's copy has only in-frame clones and leaves some out. The top ten hold roughly 7% of the sample, which has 100,000 to 120,000 clones, under 95% seen once. This specimen consisted of peripheral blood, obtained on day 0 of AZD1222 vaccination. Source of these receptors: an adult in good health.

The chain carries TRBV11-3 and TRBJ2-5, with 8 positions matching TRBD2. Losses at the gene ends were 5 bases for V and 5 bases for J; bases not matched to a gene: 13. In germline, CDR1 is SGHNT, CDR2 YENEEA. The length of the CDR3 is 16 residues. Here the CDR3 DNA reads TGTGCCAGCAGCCCAGGGGTAGCGGGGTCGCGGGAGACCCAGTACTTC. Translating it yields CASSPGVAGSRETQYF. The full variable domain, its missing parts supplied by reference TRBV11-3 and TRBJ2-5, is EAGVVQSPRYKIIEKKQPVAFWCNPISGHNTLYWYLQNLGQGPELLIRYENEEAVDDSQLPKDRFSAERLKGVDSTLKIQPAELGDSAVYLCASSPGVAGSRETQYFGPGTRLLVL.

The CDR3 loop reads CASSPLGAGEQYF. The CDR3 DNA follows: TGTGCCAGCTCACCACTGGGGGCGGGTGAGCAGTACTTC. The V and J genes are TRBV18 and TRBJ2-7; D possibly corresponds to TRBD1 (6 bases). The CDR3 is 13 residues long. Germline CDR1 KGHSH, CDR2 LQKENI. Deletions cut 1 base from V and 7 bases from J, with 11 bases between.

This clone is a singleton in its sample. The chain couples TRBV29-1 to TRBJ2-7, with D tentatively TRBD1 or TRBD2 (5 bases each). Germline loops: CDR1 SQVTM, CDR2 ANQGSEA. The ends were cut back, 6 bases at V and 0 bases at J, with 15 bases in the middle. The CDR3 consists of 14 residues. The CDR3 spells CSVVVGVVSYEQYF. CDR3 in DNA: TGCAGCGTCGTGGTGGGGGTCGTCTCCTACGAGCAGTACTTC.

The V and J genes are TRBV9 and TRBJ1-3, with TRBD1 matching over 8 bases. V dropped 4 bases and J dropped 6; count of bases not matched to a gene: 9. Germline assignment: CDR1 SGDLS and CDR2 YYNGEE. The length of the CDR3 is 15 residues. CDR3 protein: CASSSPQGQANTIYF. The CDR3 nucleotides are TGTGCCAGCAGCTCACCCCAGGGACAGGCAAACACCATATATTTT.

J is TRBJ2-7 and V is TRBV5-1, with a tentative D call TRBD1 (6 bases). The V and J ends lost 3 bases and 1 base respectively, with 11 bases between them. Germline V gives CDR1 SGHRS, CDR2 YFSETQ. This CDR3 spans 14 amino acids. This chain's CDR3 is CASSYVTGSYEQYF. The CDR3 DNA follows: TGCGCCAGCAGCTACGTCACAGGGTCCTACGAGCAGTACTTC.

J is TRBJ2-1 and V is TRBV7-2; 7 nucleotides align to TRBD2. The ends lost 4 bases at V and 4 bases at J; junction bases unmatched: 10. The CDR3 sequence is 16 residues long. The V gene's germline CDR1 is SGHTA and CDR2 FQGNSA. For the CDR3, the DNA is TGTGCCAGCAGCTCAACCTGGGGCGGGGGTTACAATGAGCAGTTCTTC. It codes for CASSSTWGGGYNEQFF.

The chain links TRBV27 to TRBJ1-6; D possibly corresponds to TRBD1 (5 bases). V lost 5 bases, J lost 6 bases, and 17 bases lay in between. The CDR3 totals 16 residues. Germline CDR1 and CDR2: MNHEY and SMNVEV (reference sequence). The CDR3 sequence: CASSPSRQTRNSPLHF. CDR3 nucleotides: TGTGCCAGCAGTCCCTCCAGACAGACACGTAATTCACCCCTCCACTTT.

This chain uses TRBV10-1 with TRBJ2-7; D is ambiguous. CDR3 size: 12 residues. V lost 7 bases and J lost 3, with 10 bases in between. From germline, CDR1 is WNHNN and CDR2 SYGVQD (reference sequence). CDR3 sequence reads: CASNQDGYEQYF. CDR3 coding DNA: TGCGCCAGCAACCAGGACGGCTACGAGCAGTACTTC.